Following are 20 T cell receptor beta chains from one sample sequenced in a study of blood T cells in healthy people across ages. The second PCR ran about 6 to 11 cycles with a sample-barcoded 5' primer and J-beta primers. TCRdb re-analysed the 5' RACE reads in MiXCR, keeping a single row per CDR3 protein. The table lists approximately 290,000 distinct CDR3 sequences, roughly 26% of them singletons. The sequencing sample was made of blood. These receptors were taken from an older woman in good health.

V is TRBV9 and J is TRBJ1-3; D unresolved. Germline V gene sequence: CDR1 SGDLS, CDR2 YYNGEE. V lost 5 bases and J lost 2, with 8 bases in between. This CDR3 is built from 13 residues. CDR3 nucleotide sequence: TGTGCCAGCAGGAAGGGAACTGGAAACACCATATATTTT. Its protein product is CASRKGTGNTIYF. Filled out from reference TRBV9 and TRBJ1-3, the complete variable domain reads DSGVTQTPKHLITATGQRVTLRCSPRSGDLSVYWYQQSLDQGLQFLIQYYNGEERAKGNILERFSAQQFPDLHSELNLSSLELGDSALYFCASRKGTGNTIYFGEGSWLTVV.

The rearrangement links TRBV5-6 to TRBJ2-6; no reliable D call. CDR3 size: 16 residues. The ends were cut back, 1 base at V and 4 bases at J, with 12 bases in the middle. Germline lookup yields CDR1 SGHDT and CDR2 YYEEEE. CDR3 protein: CASSLPKTLGANVLTF. CDR3 coding DNA: TGTGCCAGCAGCTTGCCCAAGACTCTGGGGGCCAACGTCCTGACTTTC.

A note on this clonotype: One end of the junction is discordant with germline, which a read error may explain. This chain joins TRBV5-1 and TRBJ2-3; D unresolved. CDR3 length: 12 amino acids. Germline V lookup: CDR1 SGHRS, CDR2 YFSETQ. Written as DNA, the CDR3 is TGCGCCAGCAGCTTGGGAGTGGGATTCGGACATTTT. It encodes CASSLGVGFGHF.

This clonotype was observed a few times. The chain couples TRBV10-3 to TRBJ2-7; TRBD1 agrees at 9 bases. The CDR3 has 14 amino acids. Germline lookup yields CDR1 ENHRY and CDR2 SYGVKD. V trimming: 6 bases; J trimming: 5 bases; junction bases outside the gene matches: 8. CDR3 in DNA: TGTGCCATCAGCCCCGGGACAGGGAGCGACGAGCAGTACTTC. Amino acid sequence: CAISPGTGSDEQYF.

The V gene is TRBV14, the J gene TRBJ2-1, with 12 bases matching TRBD2. The CDR3 extends over 16 amino acids. CDR1 SGHDN and CDR2 FVKESK come from the germline V gene. The ends lost 11 bases at V and 8 bases at J; junction bases unmatched: 16. The CDR3 DNA reads as TGTGCCTCACGACTAGCGGGAGCCTCCGCTCTGCATGAGCAGTTCTTC. It translates to CASRLAGASALHEQFF.

J is TRBJ2-3 and V is TRBV28; TRBD1 matches at 7 bases. The V and J ends lost 6 bases and 4 bases, in that order; junction bases with no gene match: 4. The germline V gene has CDR1 MDHEN and CDR2 SYDVKM. CDR3 length: 13 residues. The CDR3 spells CASRRTGPDTQYF. In nucleotides, the CDR3 is TGTGCCAGCAGAAGGACAGGACCAGATACGCAGTATTTT. Full variable domain (outside the CDR3, taken from reference TRBV28 and TRBJ2-3): DVKVTQSSRYLVKRTGEKVFLECVQDMDHENMFWYRQDPGLGLRLIYFSYDVKMKEKGDIPEGYSVSREKKERFSLILESASTNQTSMYLCASRRTGPDTQYFGPGTRLTVL.

This chain uses TRBV4-3 with TRBJ2-1, with unresolved D. Germline CDR1 reads LGHNA; CDR2 reads YSLEER. This CDR3 spans 13 amino acids. The V and J ends lost 0 bases and 9 bases respectively, with 9 bases between them. CDR3 in DNA: TGCGCCAGCAGCCAAGAAGGGATTGGTGAGCAGTTCTTC. Its translation is CASSQEGIGEQFF.

The chain couples TRBV5-1 to TRBJ2-1, with 11 bases matching TRBD2. J gave up 3 bases and V 6 bases, and 2 bases lay outside the gene matches. CDR1 is SGHRS, CDR2 YFSETQ, per germline. This CDR3 spans 14 amino acids. The CDR3 coding sequence is TGCGCCAGCAAAACTAGCGGGAGCTACAATGAGCAGTTCTTC. It yields the protein CASKTSGSYNEQFF. Together with reference TRBV5-1 and TRBJ2-1, the CDR3 gives the full variable domain: KAGVTQTPRYLIKTRGQQVTLSCSPISGHRSVSWYQQTPGQGLQFLFEYFSETQRNKGNFPGRFSGRQFSNSRSEMNVSTLELGDSALYLCASKTSGSYNEQFFGPGTRLTVL.

The chain recombines TRBV19 with TRBJ2-1; the match to TRBD2 covers 12 bases. Trimming cost V 5 bases and J 6 bases; bases outside gene matches: 5. The CDR3 loop spans 15 amino acids. Per germline, CDR1 LNHDA and CDR2 SQIVND (reference sequence). CDR3 protein: CASSRTSGRPNEQFF. CDR3 nucleotides: TGTGCCAGTAGTCGAACTAGCGGGAGGCCCAATGAGCAGTTCTTC.

The genes are TRBV29-1 and TRBJ2-5; D may be TRBD2 (6 bases). Trimming left V 6 bases short and J 5 bases short, with 10 bases between. The germline CDR1 and CDR2 sequences are SQVTM and ANQGSEA. This CDR3 has 11 amino acids. The CDR3 loop reads CSVPRGETQYF. The CDR3 DNA is TGCAGCGTCCCTCGGGGGGAGACCCAGTACTTC. Looking up the rest from reference TRBV29-1 and TRBJ2-5 gives the full variable domain: SAVISQKPSRDICQRGTSLTIQCQVDSQVTMMFWYRQQPGQSLTLIATANQGSEATYESGFVIDKFPISRPNLTFSTLTVSNMSPEDSSIYLCSVPRGETQYFGPGTRLLVL.

The rearrangement links TRBV10-3 to TRBJ2-1; 8 bases map to TRBD2. The J segment lost 6 bases and the V segment lost 4 bases, leaving 5 bases of the junction unmatched. The CDR3 loop spans 14 amino acids. Germline V gene data show CDR1 as ENHRY and CDR2 as SYGVKD. The CDR3 region is CAISGERESNEQFF. Here the CDR3 DNA reads TGTGCCATCAGTGGGGAGCGGGAGAGCAATGAGCAGTTCTTC.

This chain uses TRBV5-1 with TRBJ2-5, with a possible D match to TRBD2 (5 bases). The DNA matches TRBJ2-1 better at its end, which makes the J call doubtful. The germline gives CDR1 SGHRS, CDR2 YFSETQ. The CDR3 loop spans 19 amino acids. The CDR3 nucleotides are TGCGCCAGCAGCGGGGTTGGTAGCGCGAGGGCCTTAGTCTACAATGAGCAGTTCTTC. This gives the protein CASSGVGSARALVYNEQFF.

This chain links TRBV7-6 with TRBJ2-3; 14 nucleotides match TRBD2. This CDR3 is built from 18 residues. CDR1 and CDR2 from the germline V gene are SGHVS and FNYEAQ. Trimming cost V 4 bases and J 4 bases; bases outside gene matches: 10. The CDR3 protein is CASSSRGTSGSSSDTQYF. DNA for the CDR3: TGTGCCAGCAGCTCACGCGGGACTAGCGGGAGTAGTTCAGATACGCAGTATTTT.

The CDR3 loop is CSVRVGDEQYF. CDR3 DNA: TGCAGCGTCCGCGTAGGGGACGAGCAGTACTTC. This rearrangement joins TRBV29-1 to TRBJ2-7, with D possibly matching TRBD1 (5 bases). Germline CDR1 is SQVTM and CDR2 is ANQGSEA. V was cut by 6 bases and J by 5 bases, with 11 bases left in between. The CDR3 spans 11 residues.

This clonotype was counted only a few times. V and J are TRBV6-5 and TRBJ1-1; perhaps TRBD1 as D (5 bases). Germline CDR1 reads MNHEY; CDR2 reads SVGAGI. With 4 bases removed from V and 0 bases from J, the gap between germline ends came to 12 bases. The CDR3 consists of 15 residues. As DNA, the CDR3 is TGTGCCAGCAGTTCCACCGGGACGGTGAACACTGAAGCTTTCTTT. This sequence encodes CASSSTGTVNTEAFF.

This clonotype was found a few times. The genes are TRBV9 and TRBJ1-4, with a weak D call TRBD1 (6 bases). This CDR3 has 15 residues. CDR1 is SGDLS and CDR2 is YYNGEE in the germline V gene. V dropped 3 bases and J dropped 3 bases, with 12 bases sitting between them. CDR3 bases: TGTGCCAGCAGCGGTGCGGGGGGCCCTAATGAAAAACTGTTTTTT. Encoded protein: CASSGAGGPNEKLFF.

CDR3 sequence reads: CASRGQGGNQPQHF. CDR3 coding DNA: TGTGCCAGCAGAGGACAGGGGGGTAATCAGCCCCAGCATTTT. V and J are TRBV27 and TRBJ1-5; TRBD1 agrees at 10 bases. The CDR3 loop spans 14 amino acids. The germline V gene encodes CDR1 MNHEY and CDR2 SMNVEV (reference sequence). The J segment lost 4 bases and the V segment lost 6 bases, leaving 3 bases of the junction unmatched.

Remarks on this clonotype: A read error may produce the germline difference seen at one junction end. CDR3: CNATQGANVLTF. DNA of the CDR3: TGCAATGCTACACAGGGAGCCAACGTCCTGACTTTC. The chain couples TRBV20-1 to TRBJ2-6, with D possibly TRBD1 on 6 matching bases. CDR3 length equals 12 residues. The germline V gene has CDR1 DFQATT and CDR2 SNEGSKA (reference sequence).

This clonotype was seen a few times. This chain joins TRBV29-1 and TRBJ2-1, with TRBD2 matching over 9 bases. V gave up 3 bases and J gave up 7 bases; unmatched junction bases: 10. The CDR3 consists of 15 residues. Germline V gives CDR1 SQVTM, CDR2 ANQGSEA. The CDR3 spells CSVDTREGRGNEQFF. The CDR3 DNA sequence: TGCAGCGTTGATACGCGGGAGGGCCGGGGGAATGAGCAGTTCTTC.

The chain is built from TRBV28 and TRBJ2-5; 8 bases fit TRBD1. The J call may be mistaken, given a closer DNA end match to TRBJ2-1. The germline CDR1 and CDR2 sequences are MDHEN and SYDVKM. There are 11 residues in the CDR3. CDR3 loop: CASRWDREQFF. CDR3 DNA: TGTGCCAGCAGGTGGGACAGGGAGCAGTTCTTC.